The rows below give T cell receptor beta chains drawn from one sample of a study of neurological immune-mediated disorders. Using its own MiXCR run on the 5' RACE reads, TCRdb lists one record per CDR3 protein. This sample yields more than 25,000 distinct CDR3 sequences, of which under 5% are seen a single time; around 25% belongs to the top ten. Sequencing was performed on CD4+ T cells from blood. These receptors originate from a woman in her forties in good health. Each CDR3 is given with its conserved first and last residue. The D gene is left open where the match is weak. The size entry is marked missing in some rows and otherwise reads once, few, many or a size class.

CDR3 DNA	CDR3 protein	V gene	D gene	J gene	clone size
TGTGCCAGCAGCTTTGGCGCGTTCAATGAGCAGTTCTTC	CASSFGAFNEQFF	TRBV5-5	NA	TRBJ2-1	once
TGCGCCAGCAGCTTGGAGGCTAGCGGGAGTATCCATGAGCAGTTCTTC	CASSLEASGSIHEQFF	TRBV5-1	TRBD2	TRBJ2-1	medium-sized
TGTGCCAGCAGCGTCGGGACTAGCGGGTCCTCAGATACGCAGTATTTT	CASSVGTSGSSDTQYF	TRBV9	TRBD2	TRBJ2-3	many
TGTGCCAGCAGGGCTCCCCGGGCGGGGACTGAAGCTTTCTTT	CASRAPRAGTEAFF	TRBV5-6	NA	TRBJ1-1	many
TGCGCCAGCAGTGAGGACAGCGTCACAGATACGCAGTATTTT	CASSEDSVTDTQYF	TRBV10-2	NA	TRBJ2-3	NA
TGTGCCAGCTCCCCTATCCCGGGACAGGGTGGAACAGATACGCAGTATTTT	CASSPIPGQGGTDTQYF	TRBV12-3/TRBV12-4	TRBD1	TRBJ2-3	NA
TGTGCCAGCAGCCCAGGGGTCCAGGGAAACACCATATATTTT	CASSPGVQGNTIYF	TRBV12-3/TRBV12-4	NA	TRBJ1-3	many
TGTGCCAGCAGTTACGGGTCCTCGGTGGCCAAAAACATTCAGTACTTC	CASSYGSSVAKNIQYF	TRBV6-5	NA	TRBJ2-4	many
TGTGCCACTAGTAAGCAGAATGAGCAGTTCTTC	CATSKQNEQFF	TRBV10-3	NA	TRBJ2-1	many
TGTGCCAGCAGCAGGACAGTCCCTCCGAGCTCCTATAATTCACCCCTCCACTTT	CASSRTVPPSSYNSPLHF	TRBV6-5	NA	TRBJ1-6	many
TGCGCCAGCAGTGCGGGGAACACTGAAGCTTTCTTT	CASSAGNTEAFF	TRBV10-1	NA	TRBJ1-1	many
TGTGCCAGCTCACCGACAGGGAACACCGGGGAGCTGTTTTTT	CASSPTGNTGELFF	TRBV18	NA	TRBJ2-2	many
TGTGCCAGCAGCTTAGAACTCGTGGGGACTGAAGCTTTCTTT	CASSLELVGTEAFF	TRBV11-2	NA	TRBJ1-1	many
TGTGCCAGCAGTTTTTGGCGGGAGGGGACATATCGGGTCACCGGGGAGCTGTTTTTT	CASSFWREGTYRVTGELFF	TRBV27	TRBD2	TRBJ2-2	many
TGTGCCAGTAGTATTGGTCAGGGTGCGGGTCAGACCCAGTACTTC	CASSIGQGAGQTQYF	TRBV19	NA	TRBJ2-5	many
TGCGCCAGCAGCTCTGACCTCTTCACAGATACGCAGTATTTT	CASSSDLFTDTQYF	TRBV5-1	NA	TRBJ2-3	many
TGTGCCAGCAGCTTGGAACAGCACTATGGCTACACCTTC	CASSLEQHYGYTF	TRBV5-5	NA	TRBJ1-2	many
TGTGCCAGCAACCCAGGGGGCGAGGTCTATAATTCACCCCTCCACTTT	CASNPGGEVYNSPLHF	TRBV12-3/TRBV12-4	TRBD1	TRBJ1-6	many
TGTGCCAGCAGCTTAGAGACACTAGCGTTGCTTCGGGATACGCAGTATTTT	CASSLETLALLRDTQYF	TRBV7-2	TRBD2	TRBJ2-3	many
TGCAGTGCTAGGTTTATAGATACGCAGTATTTT	CSARFIDTQYF	TRBV20-1	NA	TRBJ2-3	many
TGCAGTGCTAGGGAGGGGGCCCAAGGGCCCCTCCACTTT	CSAREGAQGPLHF	TRBV20-1	TRBD1	TRBJ1-6	many
TGTGCCAGCAGTCCCGACCTTACCTCCTACGAGCAGTACTTC	CASSPDLTSYEQYF	TRBV14	NA	TRBJ2-7	many
TGCAGTGCTAGAGGACTAGCAAGGAATGAGCAGTTCTTC	CSARGLARNEQFF	TRBV20-1	TRBD2	TRBJ2-1	many
TGCAGCGTTGAATCTTCGGCTAACTATGGCTACACCTTC	CSVESSANYGYTF	TRBV29-1	NA	TRBJ1-2	many
TGTGCCAGCAGCCAACGAACCCCCGGGAGAAGCGGGATCGTGTTCTTC	CASSQRTPGRSGIVFF	TRBV14	TRBD2	TRBJ2-1	many
TGTGCCAGCAGCACTCAAGGGAAGCCTAGCACAGATACGCAGTATTTT	CASSTQGKPSTDTQYF	TRBV28	NA	TRBJ2-3	many
TGCGCCAGCAGCCCGGGACGGAGAAGCACAGATACGCAGTATTTT	CASSPGRRSTDTQYF	TRBV5-1	NA	TRBJ2-3	many
TGTGCCAGCAGCCCACACAGGGGAGATCAGCCCCAGCATTTT	CASSPHRGDQPQHF	TRBV6-5	TRBD1	TRBJ1-5	many
TGTGCCAGTAACCCACTAGCGGGAGGCCGCAATGAGCAGTTCTTC	CASNPLAGGRNEQFF	TRBV19	TRBD2	TRBJ2-1	NA
TGCGCCAGCAGCTTGGGGATAGCGGGGGCCTTCAATGAGCAGTTCTTC	CASSLGIAGAFNEQFF	TRBV5-1	TRBD2	TRBJ2-1	many
TGCAGTGCTACCAATAGCGGGGGGTCCACAGATACGCAGTATTTT	CSATNSGGSTDTQYF	TRBV20-1	TRBD2	TRBJ2-3	many
TGTGCCAGCAGCTCACGCACAGGGGGCCTGGACATTCAGTACTTC	CASSSRTGGLDIQYF	TRBV7-8	TRBD1	TRBJ2-4	many
TGCGCCAGCAGCCCCGGACCCGGGGGGGTCGGTCAGCCCCAGCATTTT	CASSPGPGGVGQPQHF	TRBV5-1	NA	TRBJ1-5	many
TGTGCCAGCAGCCCAAGGTCGGGGTACGGGGAGCTGTTTTTT	CASSPRSGYGELFF	TRBV7-2	NA	TRBJ2-2	many
TGCGCCAGCAGTCGGGACCAGGCCTACGGGCAGTACTTC	CASSRDQAYGQYF	TRBV5-1	NA	TRBJ2-7	many
TGTGCCATCAGTGGGGGACTAGCGGGAGTGTCAGAGCAGTTCTTC	CAISGGLAGVSEQFF	TRBV10-3	TRBD2	TRBJ2-1	many
TGTGCCAGCAGTTTATCCACTAGCGGGAGCTACGAGCAGTACTTC	CASSLSTSGSYEQYF	TRBV28	TRBD2	TRBJ2-7	many
TGTGCCAGCAGCCCCCGCTTCGACGGGGAGACCCAGTACTTC	CASSPRFDGETQYF	TRBV11-2	NA	TRBJ2-5	many
TGTGCCAGCAGTTTCCGACAGGGCTCCTACGAGCAGTACTTC	CASSFRQGSYEQYF	TRBV12-3/TRBV12-4	TRBD1	TRBJ2-7	many
TGTGCCAGCAGCCCCAGCGGGACAGCGGGGGAGCAGTACTTC	CASSPSGTAGEQYF	TRBV3-1	NA	TRBJ2-7	many
TGCGCCAGCCATTCCCCTAGCTTAAGCCATGAGCAGTTCTTC	CASHSPSLSHEQFF	TRBV5-1	NA	TRBJ2-1	many
TGTGCCAGCAGCCAAGATGGAGATAACTATGGCTACACCTTC	CASSQDGDNYGYTF	TRBV4-2	NA	TRBJ1-2	many
TGTGCCAGCATGCCAGGGGGCATCAGGACTCAGCCCCAGCATTTT	CASMPGGIRTQPQHF	TRBV2	TRBD1	TRBJ1-5	many
TGTGCCAGCAGCCCCTCCCGGACAGGGATTGATCGTGAAAAACTGTTTTTT	CASSPSRTGIDREKLFF	TRBV7-9	TRBD1	TRBJ1-4	NA
TGTGCCACAGCACAGGGGGCCGGCACAGATACGCAGTATTTT	CATAQGAGTDTQYF	TRBV10-3	TRBD1	TRBJ2-3	many
TGTGCCAGCCTACTTAACACCGGGGAGCTGTTTTTT	CASLLNTGELFF	TRBV12-3/TRBV12-4	NA	TRBJ2-2	many
TGTGCCAGCAGCCTGGGGACGACAAGCAGAGAGACCCAGTACTTC	CASSLGTTSRETQYF	TRBV5-5	NA	TRBJ2-5	many
TGTGCCAGCAGCTTGCGCCGCGAGGCAGGCGTTAATTCACCCCTCCACTTT	CASSLRREAGVNSPLHF	TRBV7-2	NA	TRBJ1-6	many